Presented here are 25 T cell receptor beta chains from one specimen sequenced in a study of CD8+ T cells in alopecia areata. It was cDNA, reverse transcribed from extracted RNA, that served as the sequencing template. Method: immunoSEQ multiplex PCR; TCRdb's copy keeps in-frame clones and lacks some. The sample records roughly 250,000 clones, 60% being singletons. Treatment: oral pan-JAK inhibitor, 5-10 mg twice daily. The specimen comprised CD4+ T cells sorted from blood, sampled at roughly week 53, from a patient treated with tofacitinib. Receptors originate from a human donor with alopecia areata.

The chain employs TRBV2 and TRBJ1-4; 11 bases fit TRBD1. The CDR3 contains 15 residues. The trim removed 3 bases at V and 8 bases at J, leaving 5 bases unmatched. Per the germline V gene, CDR1 is SNHLY and CDR2 is FYNNEI. In DNA form, the CDR3 reads TGTGCCAGCAGTGAGGACAGGGGGCCAGGGGAAAAACTGTTTTTT. Protein: CASSEDRGPGEKLFF.

This clone was counted a few times. The chain uses TRBV7-2 and TRBJ2-2; 10 bases match TRBD1. There are 17 residues in the CDR3. The junction had 11 bases not matched to a gene; V was cut back by 5 bases and J by 5 bases. The germline gives CDR1 SGHTA, CDR2 FQGNSA. The CDR3 nucleotides read TGTGCCAGCAGCCAACCAAGGGACAGGGGATGGACCGGGGAGCTGTTTTTT. This translates into CASSQPRDRGWTGELFF.

The J gene is TRBJ1-1, the V gene TRBV7-9; 7 bases fit TRBD1. The CDR3 spans 16 residues. CDR1 SEHNR and CDR2 FQNEAQ come from the germline V gene (reference sequence). Trimming cost V 5 bases and J 0 bases; bases outside gene matches: 9. The CDR3 here is CASSLRQGPMNTEAFF. Written as DNA, the CDR3 is TGTGCCAGCAGCCTCCGACAGGGCCCAATGAACACTGAAGCTTTCTTT.

This chain links TRBV6-5 with TRBJ2-5, with D possibly matching TRBD1 (6 bases). Germline CDR1 is MNHEY and CDR2 is SVGAGI. The CDR3 length is 14 residues. V was cut by 0 bases and J by 4 bases, with 9 bases left in between. CDR3 nucleotide sequence: TGTGCCAGCAGTTACTCAAACAGGGTAGAGACCCAGTACTTC. As protein: CASSYSNRVETQYF.

The gene calls are TRBV29-1 and TRBJ2-3, with D perhaps TRBD1 (5 bases). V was clipped by 8 bases and J by 1 base, with 13 bases between them. Germline assignment: CDR1 SQVTM and CDR2 ANQGSEA. The CDR3 extends over 13 amino acids. CDR3 nucleotide sequence: TGCAGCCTTATAGGGGTGGGCACAGATACGCAGTATTTT. Translating gives CSLIGVGTDTQYF.

This chain connects TRBV30 to TRBJ2-2; no clear D gene. CDR3 length: 14 residues. CDR1 GTSNPN and CDR2 SVGIG come from the germline V gene (reference sequence). The V gene lost 0 bases and the J gene lost 1 base, with 6 bases spanning the gap. CDR3 in DNA: TGTGCCTGGAGTGTAACACTGAACACCGGGGAGCTGTTTTTT. Its translation: CAWSVTLNTGELFF.

As for this clone: No DNA is shown, since the ends of the CDR3 on it are uncertain; the CDR3 is the one TCRdb lists. J is TRBJ1-5 and V is TRBV30; the listed D gene, TRBD1, was not tested against the DNA. Including both end residues, the CDR3 is 15 amino acids long. CDR1 and CDR2 from the germline V gene are GTSNPN and SVGIG (reference sequence). The CDR3 is CAWSVGEGATYSPHF.

This clone was counted a few times. The V gene is TRBV2, the J gene TRBJ1-1, with 9 bases aligning to TRBD1. Germline V gene sequence: CDR1 SNHLY, CDR2 FYNNEI. This CDR3 is built from 13 residues. After removal of 5 bases from V and 5 bases from J, the junction contained 3 bases not matched to a gene. CDR3 in amino acids: CASSTDRGTEAFF. The DNA of the CDR3 is TGTGCCAGCAGTACCGACAGGGGGACTGAAGCTTTCTTT.

On this clone itself: This sample includes further DNA sequences coding for the same CDR3. The gene calls are TRBV29-1 and TRBJ1-2; D perhaps matches TRBD1 (5 bases). With 2 bases removed from V and 1 base from J, the gap between germline ends came to 5 bases. The CDR3 has 12 amino acids. Germline V lookup: CDR1 SQVTM, CDR2 ANQGSEA. DNA for the CDR3: TGCAGCGTTGAACAGGGTAACTATGGCTACACCTTC. Translated, it gives CSVEQGNYGYTF.

The gene calls are TRBV29-1 and TRBJ2-3, with unresolved D. The CDR3 runs 10 residues. The germline V gene has CDR1 SQVTM and CDR2 ANQGSEA. V lost 6 bases and J 8 bases, leaving 9 bases between the germline ends. CDR3 residues: CSVRLGTQYF. DNA for the CDR3: TGCAGCGTCCGACTGGGTACGCAGTATTTT.

J is TRBJ1-1 and V is TRBV6-6, with no clear D. This CDR3 has 13 residues. V was clipped by 7 bases and J by 4 bases, with 13 bases between them. The germline CDR1 and CDR2 sequences are MNHNY and SVGAGI (reference sequence). CDR3 nucleotides: TGTGCCAGCACTGCCCTAATTCCCACTGAAGCTTTCTTT. Amino acid sequence: CASTALIPTEAFF.

This clone showed up just once. V gene TRBV5-1 combines with J gene TRBJ2-2, with TRBD1 identical over 7 bases. V lost 4 bases, J lost 5 bases, and 8 bases stayed unmatched. This CDR3 is 15 amino acids long. CDR1 SGHRS and CDR2 YFSETQ come from the germline V gene. The CDR3 here is CASSVDREPTGELFF. CDR3 DNA: TGCGCCAGCAGCGTTGACAGGGAGCCTACCGGGGAGCTGTTTTTT.

This clone came up a few times. Because the CDR3 is missing its conserved closing phenylalanine or tryptophan, this is likely a read error. Because the CDR3's place on the DNA is in doubt, the DNA is left out and the CDR3 is given as listed by TCRdb. The chain couples TRBV29-1 to TRBJ1-1; the D segment call TRBD1 is taken from the table without a DNA check. The CDR3 contains 10 residues when both ends are counted. CDR1 is SQVTM and CDR2 is ANQGSEA in the germline V gene. CDR3 residues: CSVDLLRDSL.

This chain joins TRBV6-5 and TRBJ2-7; a weak D match, TRBD1 (5 bases). The CDR3 consists of 12 residues. Germline CDR1 and CDR2: MNHEY and SVGAGI. The V end was cut by 8 bases, the J end by 0 bases, with 8 bases between. DNA for the CDR3: TGTGCCAGCTGGGGCTTCTCCTACGAGCAGTACTTC. Protein: CASWGFSYEQYF.

The chain uses TRBV29-1 and TRBJ2-3; D possibly corresponds to TRBD2 (6 bases). Between the trimmed V and J ends, which lost 4 bases and 4 bases, there was a span of 12 bases. Germline assignment: CDR1 SQVTM and CDR2 ANQGSEA. CDR3 length: 13 residues. The CDR3 spells CSVGSGEADTQYF. CDR3 DNA sequence: TGCAGCGTTGGGTCGGGGGAAGCAGATACGCAGTATTTT.

This clone was seen only once. This sequence joins TRBV6-6 and TRBJ2-7; no reliable D call. Germline V gives CDR1 MNHNY, CDR2 SVGAGI (reference sequence). The V end was cut by 0 bases, the J end by 2 bases, with 11 bases between. This CDR3 comprises 15 residues. For the CDR3, the DNA is TGTGCCAGCAGTTACTCGAACCACCAAACCTACGAGCAGTACTTC. Amino acid sequence: CASSYSNHQTYEQYF.

The rearrangement links TRBV29-1 to TRBJ2-3; the D gene is possibly TRBD2 (6 bases). V dropped 4 bases and J dropped 0 bases, with 14 bases sitting between them. This CDR3 comprises 15 residues. CDR1 SQVTM and CDR2 ANQGSEA come from the germline V gene. CDR3 sequence (DNA): TGCAGCGTTGCCGCGTTGGCGGGGAGCACAGATACGCAGTATTTT. Residues: CSVAALAGSTDTQYF.

J is TRBJ2-4 and V is TRBV5-6; D is possibly TRBD1 (6 bases). CDR1 SGHDT and CDR2 YYEEEE come from the germline V gene. The CDR3 covers 15 residues. Deletions cut 3 bases from V and 3 bases from J, with 13 bases between. The CDR3 DNA is TGTGCCAGCAGCTACAGGGTTTTTGGCAAAAACATTCAGTACTTC. Protein product: CASSYRVFGKNIQYF.

The chain employs TRBV19 and TRBJ1-1; D perhaps matches TRBD1 (6 bases). Germline V gives CDR1 LNHDA, CDR2 SQIVND (reference sequence). The V end lost 3 bases, the J end lost 5 bases, and 16 bases lay between the germline ends. CDR3 length equals 15 residues. The CDR3 nucleotides read TGTGCCAGTAGTATTGATCGGGGGGCAAGGACTGAAGCTTTCTTT. This encodes CASSIDRGARTEAFF.

The chain couples TRBV6-5 to TRBJ2-7; TRBD1 matches 9 bases. Per germline, CDR1 MNHEY and CDR2 SVGAGI. CDR3 length: 15 residues. The trim removed 5 bases at V and 2 bases at J, leaving 7 bases unmatched. Written as DNA, the CDR3 is TGTGCCAGCAGTCCCTGGGACAGGGCTGCCTACGAGCAGTACTTC. This translates into CASSPWDRAAYEQYF.

This chain joins TRBV5-4 and TRBJ2-3, with TRBD2 identical over 13 bases. Germline V gene data show CDR1 as SGHNT and CDR2 as YYREEE (reference sequence). The V gene end was trimmed by 4 bases and the J gene end by 4 bases; junction bases not matched to a gene: 6. This CDR3 spans 16 amino acids. The CDR3 sequence is CASSARTSGGSDTQYF. The CDR3 DNA reads TGTGCCAGCAGCGCCCGGACTAGCGGGGGTTCAGATACGCAGTATTTT.

This chain uses TRBV9 with TRBJ1-2; D call uncertain. The CDR3 extends over 14 amino acids. Between the trimmed V and J ends, which lost 0 bases and 2 bases, there was a span of 8 bases. CDR1 is SGDLS and CDR2 is YYNGEE in the germline V gene. The CDR3: CASSVVSGNYGYTF. In nucleotides, the CDR3 is TGTGCCAGCAGCGTAGTCTCTGGGAACTATGGCTACACCTTC.

The count of this clone is one. V and J are TRBV29-1 and TRBJ2-2; D is ambiguous. V was clipped by 4 bases and J by 2 bases, with 11 bases between them. Germline V gene sequence: CDR1 SQVTM, CDR2 ANQGSEA. This CDR3 spans 14 amino acids. CDR3 sequence: CSVVPIVNTGELFF. The DNA of the CDR3 is TGCAGCGTTGTCCCTATAGTAAACACCGGGGAGCTGTTTTTT.

This clone has just a few counts. The V gene is TRBV5-4, the J gene TRBJ1-1; TRBD1 aligns across 8 bases. The J segment lost 6 bases and the V segment lost 5 bases, leaving 3 bases of the junction unmatched. The V gene's germline CDR1 is SGHNT and CDR2 YYREEE (reference sequence). CDR3 length equals 12 residues. The CDR3 nucleotides are TGTGCCAGCAGACAACAGGGGGCTGAAGCTTTCTTT. This gives the protein CASRQQGAEAFF.

This clone was counted a few times. This chain uses TRBV30 with TRBJ2-3; D possibly corresponds to TRBD1 (5 bases). The CDR3 runs 14 residues. V was pared by 1 base and J by 3 bases, with 11 bases between. The germline CDR1 and CDR2 sequences are GTSNPN and SVGIG (reference sequence). The CDR3: CAWSGQGRTDTQYF. CDR3 sequence (DNA): TGTGCCTGGAGTGGCCAGGGTAGGACAGATACGCAGTATTTT.